What follows describes a single TCR beta chain. Its antigen is undetermined. CDR1 and CDR2 from the germline V gene are LNHDA and SQIVND (reference sequence). V lost 1 base and J lost 10, with 8 bases in between. The CDR3 totals 13 residues. Primers: 60 Vbeta forward and 13 Jbeta reverse. Some clones are missing from TCRdb's copy, which holds only in-frame ones; the method was immunoSEQ multiplex PCR. This sample has approximately 140,000 clones, with roughly 73% found just once. This specimen belongs to a study of cytomegalovirus exposure and HLA in healthy donors. General study findings and limits: It was reported that TCR beta sequences correctly inferred the HLA-A and HLA-B alleles for most subjects. A later analysis linked a missense variant in DCLRE1C to the trimming of TCR beta V and J genes. Common viral pathogens (according to a later analysis) appeared linked to several of the most significant clusters.

The TCR was taken from a man in his forties or fifties in good health and CMV-seronegative. The chain carries TRBV19 and TRBJ1-6; TRBD1 might be the D (6 bases). Sequencing was carried out using PBMCs. The DNA of the CDR3 is TGTGCCAGTAGTATAGTCCAGGGGTCACCCCTCCACTTT. The encoded protein is CASSIVQGSPLHF. Full variable domain (missing parts from reference TRBV19 and TRBJ1-6): DGGITQSPKYLFRKEGQNVTLSCEQNLNHDAMYWYRQDPGQGLRLIYYSQIVNDFQKGDIAEGYSVSREKKESFPLTVTSAQKNPTAFYLCASSIVQGSPLHFGNGTRLTVT.